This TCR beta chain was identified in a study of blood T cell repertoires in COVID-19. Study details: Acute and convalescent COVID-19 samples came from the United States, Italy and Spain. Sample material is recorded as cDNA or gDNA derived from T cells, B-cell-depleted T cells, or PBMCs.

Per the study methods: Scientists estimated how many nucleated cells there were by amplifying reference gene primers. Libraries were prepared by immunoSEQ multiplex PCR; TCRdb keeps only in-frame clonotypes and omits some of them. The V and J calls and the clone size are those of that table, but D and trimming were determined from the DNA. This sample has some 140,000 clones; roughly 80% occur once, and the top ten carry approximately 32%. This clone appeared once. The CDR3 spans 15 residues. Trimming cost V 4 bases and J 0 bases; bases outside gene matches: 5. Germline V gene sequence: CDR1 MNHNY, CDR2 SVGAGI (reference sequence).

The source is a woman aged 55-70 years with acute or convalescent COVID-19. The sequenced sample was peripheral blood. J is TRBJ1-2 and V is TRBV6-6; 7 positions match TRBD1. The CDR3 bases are TGTGCCAGCAGTTCGGGACAGCAAGCTAACTATGGCTACACCTTC. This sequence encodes CASSSGQQANYGYTF.